The clone carrying this T cell receptor (beta chain) was counted a single time. Its specificity is unknown. One end of the junction fails to match germline, which may point to a read error. The data stem from a study of neurological immune-mediated disorders. Findings and caveats of the study: The study found no CDR3 amino acid sequences shared by expanded clones across subjects, suggesting private repertoires in all groups. Multiple sclerosis patients had less TCR clonal expansion than even healthy controls, unlike HTLV-1-associated myelopathy.

CDR1 and CDR2 (germline): MNHEY, SVGEGT. The CDR3 runs 15 residues. 5'RACE with 10-nucleotide random UMIs produced the cDNA. Over 180 million TCR-beta sequences from 15-18 subjects were obtained in each sequencing run. MiXCR, applied by TCRdb to the 5' RACE reads, yields one record per CDR3 protein. In the table there are roughly 50,000 distinct CDR3 sequences, about 26% of which are singletons. This chain uses TRBV6-2 or TRBV6-3 with TRBJ2-7; D perhaps matches TRBD1 (6 bases). The specimen was PBMCs. The source of this sequence is a woman in her 70s in good health. The CDR3 DNA sequence: TGTGCCAGCACAAATACAGGGCTTGGCTCCTACGAGCACTACTTC. Protein: CASTNTGLGSYEHYF.